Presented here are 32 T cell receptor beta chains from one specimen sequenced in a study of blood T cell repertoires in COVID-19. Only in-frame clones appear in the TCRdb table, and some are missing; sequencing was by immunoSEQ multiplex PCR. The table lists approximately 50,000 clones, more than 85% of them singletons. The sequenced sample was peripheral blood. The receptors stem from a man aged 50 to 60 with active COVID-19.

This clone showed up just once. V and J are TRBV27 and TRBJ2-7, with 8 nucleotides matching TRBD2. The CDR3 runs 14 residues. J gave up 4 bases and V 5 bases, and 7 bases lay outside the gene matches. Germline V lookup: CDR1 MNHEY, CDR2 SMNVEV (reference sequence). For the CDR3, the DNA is TGTGCCAGCAGTGGCTCCGGGACTAGATACGAGCAGTACTTC. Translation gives CASSGSGTRYEQYF.

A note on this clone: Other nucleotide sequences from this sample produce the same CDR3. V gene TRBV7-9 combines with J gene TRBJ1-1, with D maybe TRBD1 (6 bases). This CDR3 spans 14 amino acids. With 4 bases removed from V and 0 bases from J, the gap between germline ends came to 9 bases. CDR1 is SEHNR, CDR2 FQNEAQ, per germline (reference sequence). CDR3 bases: TGTGCCAGCAGCTCCGGACAGCTGAACACTGAAGCTTTCTTT. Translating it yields CASSSGQLNTEAFF.

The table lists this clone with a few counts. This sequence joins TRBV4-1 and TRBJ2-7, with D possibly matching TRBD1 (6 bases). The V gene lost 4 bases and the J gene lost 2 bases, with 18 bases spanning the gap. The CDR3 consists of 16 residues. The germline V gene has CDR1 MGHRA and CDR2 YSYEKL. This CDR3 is CASSPRTLTGAYEQYF. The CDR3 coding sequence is TGCGCCAGCAGCCCCAGAACCTTGACAGGCGCCTACGAGCAGTACTTC.

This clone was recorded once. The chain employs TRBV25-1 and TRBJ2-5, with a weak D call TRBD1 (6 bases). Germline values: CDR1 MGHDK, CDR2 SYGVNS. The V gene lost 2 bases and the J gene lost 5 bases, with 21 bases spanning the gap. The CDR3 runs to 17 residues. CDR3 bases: TGTGCCAGCAGTGAAGGGTTCTCTAGGGGGTCGTCGGAGACCCAGTACTTC. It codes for CASSEGFSRGSSETQYF.

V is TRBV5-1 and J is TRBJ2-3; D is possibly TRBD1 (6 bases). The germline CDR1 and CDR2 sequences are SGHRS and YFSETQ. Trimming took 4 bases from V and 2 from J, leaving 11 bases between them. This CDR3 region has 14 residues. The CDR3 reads CASSPGQITDTQYF. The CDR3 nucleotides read TGCGCCAGCAGCCCTGGACAGATCACAGATACGCAGTATTTT.

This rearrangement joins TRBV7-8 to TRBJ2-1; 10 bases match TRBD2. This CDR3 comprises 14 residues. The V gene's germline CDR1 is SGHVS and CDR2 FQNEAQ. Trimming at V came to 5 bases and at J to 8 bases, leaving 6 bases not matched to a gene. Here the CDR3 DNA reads TGTGCCAGCAGCGAGCGGGAGGGCCGCGATGAGCAGTTCTTC. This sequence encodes CASSEREGRDEQFF.

CDR3 sequence reads: CAIRAGGPSTDTQYF. In nucleotides, the CDR3 is TGTGCCATCAGGGCAGGGGGACCTAGCACAGATACGCAGTATTTT. This chain links TRBV10-3 with TRBJ2-3, with TRBD1 identical over 7 bases. The CDR3 runs 15 residues. The V and J ends lost 6 bases and 0 bases, in that order; junction bases with no gene match: 6. Germline V CDR1 and CDR2: ENHRY, SYGVKD.

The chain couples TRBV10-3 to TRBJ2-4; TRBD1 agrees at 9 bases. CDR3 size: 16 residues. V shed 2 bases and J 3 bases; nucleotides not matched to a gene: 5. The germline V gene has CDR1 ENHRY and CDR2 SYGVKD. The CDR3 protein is CAISEGQGNGKNIQYF. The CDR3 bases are TGTGCCATCAGTGAGGGACAGGGGAACGGCAAAAACATTCAGTACTTC.

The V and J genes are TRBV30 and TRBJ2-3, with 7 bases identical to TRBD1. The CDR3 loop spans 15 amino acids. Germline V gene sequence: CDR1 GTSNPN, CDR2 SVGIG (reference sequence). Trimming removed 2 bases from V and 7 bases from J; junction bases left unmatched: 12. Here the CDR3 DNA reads TGTGCCTGGAGTCGATTTAAGGGACAGACCAATACGCAGTATTTT. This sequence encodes CAWSRFKGQTNTQYF. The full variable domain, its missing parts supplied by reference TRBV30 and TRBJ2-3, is SQTIHQWPATLVQPVGSPLSLECTVEGTSNPNLYWYRQAAGRGLQLLFYSVGIGQISSEVPQNLSASRPQDRQFILSSKKLLLSDSGFYLCAWSRFKGQTNTQYFGPGTRLTVL.

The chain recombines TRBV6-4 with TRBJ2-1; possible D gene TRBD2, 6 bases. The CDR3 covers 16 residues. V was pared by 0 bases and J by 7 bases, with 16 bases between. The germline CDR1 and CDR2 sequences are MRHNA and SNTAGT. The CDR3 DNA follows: TGTGCCAGCAGTGACTCGGCCGGGGACTCCTTAAATGAGCAGTTCTTC. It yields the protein CASSDSAGDSLNEQFF.

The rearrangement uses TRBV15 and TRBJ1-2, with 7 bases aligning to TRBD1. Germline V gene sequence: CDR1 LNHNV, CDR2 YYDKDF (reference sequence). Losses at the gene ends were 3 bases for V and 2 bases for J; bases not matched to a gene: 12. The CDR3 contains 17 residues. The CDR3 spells CATSSLGQVDSNYGYTF. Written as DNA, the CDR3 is TGTGCCACCAGCAGTTTAGGACAGGTGGACTCCAACTATGGCTACACCTTC.

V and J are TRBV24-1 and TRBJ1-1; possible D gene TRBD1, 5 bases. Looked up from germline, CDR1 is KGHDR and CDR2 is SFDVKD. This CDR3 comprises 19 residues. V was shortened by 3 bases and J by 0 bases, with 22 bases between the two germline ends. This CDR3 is CATSDPRLGQGFMNTEAFF. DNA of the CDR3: TGTGCCACCAGTGATCCCCGATTAGGACAAGGGTTCATGAACACTGAAGCTTTCTTT.

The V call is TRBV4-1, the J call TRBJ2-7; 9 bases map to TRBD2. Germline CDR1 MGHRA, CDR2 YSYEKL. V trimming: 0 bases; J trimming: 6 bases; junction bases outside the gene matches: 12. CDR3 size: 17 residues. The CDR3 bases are TGCGCCAGCAGCCAAGATGTCACGGGACTAGCTCTCGGCGAGCAGTACTTC. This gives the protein CASSQDVTGLALGEQYF.

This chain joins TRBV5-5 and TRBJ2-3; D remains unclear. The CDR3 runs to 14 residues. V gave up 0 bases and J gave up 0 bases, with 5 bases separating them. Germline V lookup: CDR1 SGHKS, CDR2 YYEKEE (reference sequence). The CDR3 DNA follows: TGTGCCAGCAGCTTGGTAGTAAGCACAGATACGCAGTATTTT. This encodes CASSLVVSTDTQYF.

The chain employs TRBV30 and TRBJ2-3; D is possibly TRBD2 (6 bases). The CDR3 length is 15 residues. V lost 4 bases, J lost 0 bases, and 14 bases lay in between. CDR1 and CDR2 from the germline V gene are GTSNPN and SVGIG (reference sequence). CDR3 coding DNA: TGTGCCTGGACTATTTCGGGGGAGAGCACAGATACGCAGTATTTT. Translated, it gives CAWTISGESTDTQYF.

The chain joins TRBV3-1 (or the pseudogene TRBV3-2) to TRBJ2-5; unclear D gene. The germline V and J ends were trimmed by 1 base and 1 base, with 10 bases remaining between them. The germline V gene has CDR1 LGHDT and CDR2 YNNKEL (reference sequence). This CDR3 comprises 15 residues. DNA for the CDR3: TGTGCCAGCAGCCAAGCCCTCCGTTTCCAAGAGACCCAGTACTTC. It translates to CASSQALRFQETQYF.

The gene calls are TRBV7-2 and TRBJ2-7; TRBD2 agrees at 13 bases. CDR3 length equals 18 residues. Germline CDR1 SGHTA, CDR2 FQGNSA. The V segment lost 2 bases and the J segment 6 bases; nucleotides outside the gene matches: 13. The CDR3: CASSLSTSGGILPLEQYF. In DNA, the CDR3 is TGTGCCAGCAGCTTATCGACTAGCGGGGGGATACTTCCCCTCGAGCAGTACTTC.

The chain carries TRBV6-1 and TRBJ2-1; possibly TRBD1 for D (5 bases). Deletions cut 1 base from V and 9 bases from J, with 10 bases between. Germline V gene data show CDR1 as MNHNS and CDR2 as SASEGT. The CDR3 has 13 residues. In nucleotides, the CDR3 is TGTGCCAGCAGTGAAGAGGTACAGGTTGAGCAGTTCTTC. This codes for CASSEEVQVEQFF.

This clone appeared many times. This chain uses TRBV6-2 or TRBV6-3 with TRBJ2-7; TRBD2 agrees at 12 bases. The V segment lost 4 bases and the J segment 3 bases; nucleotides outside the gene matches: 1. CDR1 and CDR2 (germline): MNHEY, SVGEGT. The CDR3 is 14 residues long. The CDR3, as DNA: TGTGCCAGCAGTTGGGGACTAGCGGGCTACGAGCAGTACTTC. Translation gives CASSWGLAGYEQYF.

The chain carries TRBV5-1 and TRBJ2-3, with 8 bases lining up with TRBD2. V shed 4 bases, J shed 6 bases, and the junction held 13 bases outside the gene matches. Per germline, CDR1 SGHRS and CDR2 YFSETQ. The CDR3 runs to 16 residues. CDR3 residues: CASSAKAGAYADTQYF. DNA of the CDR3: TGCGCCAGCAGCGCCAAAGCGGGGGCCTATGCGGATACGCAGTATTTT.

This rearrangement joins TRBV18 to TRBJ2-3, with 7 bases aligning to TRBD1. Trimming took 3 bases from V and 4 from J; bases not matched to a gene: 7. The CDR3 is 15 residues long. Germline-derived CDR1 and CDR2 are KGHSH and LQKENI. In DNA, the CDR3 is TGTGCCAGCTCACCTAGTAGACAGGGAGCAGATACGCAGTATTTT. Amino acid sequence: CASSPSRQGADTQYF.

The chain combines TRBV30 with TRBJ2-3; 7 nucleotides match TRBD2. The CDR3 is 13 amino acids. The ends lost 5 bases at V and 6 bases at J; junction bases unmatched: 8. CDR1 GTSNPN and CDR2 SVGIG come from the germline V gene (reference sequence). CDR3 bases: TGTGCCTGGTCCGGACTAGGAAGGGATACGCAGTATTTT. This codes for CAWSGLGRDTQYF.

Here the CDR3 reads CASNSPGSREETQYF. The DNA of the CDR3 is TGTGCCAGCAACTCACCGGGGTCGCGGGAAGAGACCCAGTACTTC. J is TRBJ2-5 and V is TRBV28; tentatively, D is TRBD2 (5 bases). V lost 7 bases to trimming and J lost 3 bases, with 18 bases between them. CDR1 and CDR2 (germline): MDHEN, SYDVKM. The CDR3 contains 15 residues.

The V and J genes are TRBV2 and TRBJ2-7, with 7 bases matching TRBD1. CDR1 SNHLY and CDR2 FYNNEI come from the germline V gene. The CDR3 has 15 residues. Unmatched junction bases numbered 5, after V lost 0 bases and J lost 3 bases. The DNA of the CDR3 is TGTGCCAGCAGTGAAGCAGTGGGACAGAGCTACGAGCAGTACTTC. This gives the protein CASSEAVGQSYEQYF.

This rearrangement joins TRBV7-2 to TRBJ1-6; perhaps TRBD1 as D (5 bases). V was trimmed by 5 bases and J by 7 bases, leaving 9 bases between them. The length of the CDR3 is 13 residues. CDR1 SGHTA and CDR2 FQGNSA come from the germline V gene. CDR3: CASSRQRNSPLHF. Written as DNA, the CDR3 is TGTGCCAGCAGCCGACAGAGGAATTCACCCCTCCACTTT.

CDR3 coding DNA: TGTGCCAGTAGTATTCTGGGCAGTGGAGGACTTCAGCCCCAGCATTTT. As protein: CASSILGSGGLQPQHF. The chain joins TRBV19 to TRBJ1-5; D ambiguous. The length of the CDR3 is 16 residues. Germline CDR1 and CDR2: LNHDA and SQIVND (reference sequence). V was cut by 3 bases and J by 6 bases, with 18 bases left in between. Full variable domain (rest looked up from reference TRBV19 and TRBJ1-5): DGGITQSPKYLFRKEGQNVTLSCEQNLNHDAMYWYRQDPGQGLRLIYYSQIVNDFQKGDIAEGYSVSREKKESFPLTVTSAQKNPTAFYLCASSILGSGGLQPQHFGDGTRLSIL.

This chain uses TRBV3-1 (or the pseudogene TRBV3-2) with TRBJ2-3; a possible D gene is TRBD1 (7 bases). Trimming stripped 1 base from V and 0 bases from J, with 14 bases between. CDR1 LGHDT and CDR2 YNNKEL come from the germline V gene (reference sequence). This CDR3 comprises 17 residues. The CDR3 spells CASSQGLTGTSTDTQYF. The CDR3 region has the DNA TGTGCCAGCAGCCAAGGCCTGACAGGGACTAGCACAGATACGCAGTATTTT.

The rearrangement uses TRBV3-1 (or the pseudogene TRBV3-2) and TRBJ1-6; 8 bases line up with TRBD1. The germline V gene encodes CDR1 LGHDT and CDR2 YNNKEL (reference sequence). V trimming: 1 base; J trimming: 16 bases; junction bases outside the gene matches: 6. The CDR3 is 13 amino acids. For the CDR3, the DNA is TGTGCCAGCAGCCAAGGACTAGGACAGGGACTCCACTTT. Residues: CASSQGLGQGLHF.

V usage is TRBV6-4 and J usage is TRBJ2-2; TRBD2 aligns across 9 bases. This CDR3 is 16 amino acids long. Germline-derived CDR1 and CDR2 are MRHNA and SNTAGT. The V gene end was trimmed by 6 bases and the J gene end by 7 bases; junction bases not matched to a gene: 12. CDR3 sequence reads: CASREAGGEEDGELFF. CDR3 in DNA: TGTGCCAGCAGGGAAGCGGGAGGAGAAGAGGACGGGGAGCTGTTTTTT.

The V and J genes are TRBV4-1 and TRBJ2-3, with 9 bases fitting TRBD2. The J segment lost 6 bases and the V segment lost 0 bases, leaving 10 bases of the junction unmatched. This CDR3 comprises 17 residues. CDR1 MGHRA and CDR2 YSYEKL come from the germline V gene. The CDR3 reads CASSQDGAGGPADTQYF. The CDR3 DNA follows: TGCGCCAGCAGCCAAGATGGAGCGGGGGGCCCCGCGGATACGCAGTATTTT.

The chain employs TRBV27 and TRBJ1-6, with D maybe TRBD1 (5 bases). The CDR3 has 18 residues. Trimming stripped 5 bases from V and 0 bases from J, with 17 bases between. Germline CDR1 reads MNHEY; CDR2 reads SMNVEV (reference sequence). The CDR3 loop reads CASSLQGATSSYNSPLHF. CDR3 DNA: TGTGCCAGCAGTCTCCAAGGGGCGACGAGCTCCTATAATTCACCCCTCCACTTT.

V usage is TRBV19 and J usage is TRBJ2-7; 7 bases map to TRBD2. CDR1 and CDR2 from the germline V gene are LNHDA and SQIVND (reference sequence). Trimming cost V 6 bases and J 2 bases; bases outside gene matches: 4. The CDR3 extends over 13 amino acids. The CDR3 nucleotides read TGTGCCAGTAGCCCGGGGGGTACCTACGAGCAGTACTTC. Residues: CASSPGGTYEQYF.